The sequence of this T cell receptor (beta chain) was determined in a study of identical twins. Study results and caveats: Reduced insertions were recorded for abundant cord blood beta clonotypes, with no such pattern in memory repertoires. Models underestimated TCR alpha sharing (out-of-frame) in monozygotic twins. Instead of following the same donors, the conclusions were based on cross-sectional statistical analysis.

V lost 7 bases and J 1 base, leaving 8 bases between the germline ends. The CDR3 totals 13 residues. The sample holds many counts of this clonotype. No antigen is known for it. Template switching, a step in the protocol, added a universal primer site, and cDNA carried unique molecular identifiers. TCRdb independently ran MiXCR on the 5' RACE reads; one entry per CDR3 protein. The sample yields around 480,000 distinct CDR3 sequences, 14% seen once. This sample was also put to use in a study of yellow fever vaccine responses in identical twins.

The source is a woman younger than 35 in good health. Input material: CD4+ T cells sorted from blood. V is TRBV12-3 or TRBV12-4 and J is TRBJ2-1; perhaps TRBD2 as D (6 bases). The CDR3 bases are TGTGCCAGCAAGGAGGGATCCTACAATGAGCAGTTCTTC. Protein product: CASKEGSYNEQFF.